These 3 T cell receptor beta chains were all obtained from the same sample, sequenced in a study of blood T cell repertoires in COVID-19. Repertoires were generated with immunoSEQ multiplex PCR, while TCRdb's copy carries only in-frame clones and drops some. The table has 150,000 to 200,000 clones, approximately 83% seen once; the top ten hold approximately 5.3%. The sequencing sample was made of PBMCs or T cells enriched from blood (not recorded which). The receptors derive from a man between 65 and 85 years old who had been exposed to COVID-19.

The V gene is TRBV5-1, the J gene TRBJ1-2; 8 bases map to TRBD1. Germline V gene sequence: CDR1 SGHRS, CDR2 YFSETQ. Losses at the gene ends were 4 bases for V and 4 bases for J; bases not matched to a gene: 3. The CDR3 extends over 13 amino acids. CDR3 in DNA: TGCGCCAGCAGCGCAGGGGGCGGCTATGGCTACACCTTC. This sequence encodes CASSAGGGYGYTF.

The V gene is TRBV7-6, the J gene TRBJ1-1; D not certain. CDR1 and CDR2 (germline): SGHVS, FNYEAQ. The CDR3 has 13 residues. Trimming stripped 1 base from V and 3 bases from J, with 6 bases between. Here the CDR3 DNA reads TGTGCCAGCAGCTTAGGCGAAGACACTGAAGCTTTCTTT. Translating it yields CASSLGEDTEAFF.

There are many counts of this clone. V is TRBV6-4 and J is TRBJ2-2, with a possible D match to TRBD2 (7 bases). Per germline, CDR1 MRHNA and CDR2 SNTAGT. The CDR3 is made up of 16 amino acids. The V and J ends lost 1 base and 6 bases respectively, with 15 bases between them. CDR3 nucleotides: TGTGCCAGCAGTGACTTAGGGGGGGATACCCCCGGGGAGCTGTTTTTT. This translates into CASSDLGGDTPGELFF.